Detailed here is one T cell receptor beta chain. This sample was taken from a study of blood T cell repertoires in COVID-19. About the research overall: The study drew acute and convalescent COVID-19 samples from the United States, Italy and Spain.

Study processing details: Quantification of nucleated cells was approximated via reference gene primer amplification. Only in-frame clones appear in the TCRdb table, and some are missing; sequencing was by immunoSEQ multiplex PCR. V, J and clone size are those of that table, while D and trimming were read from the DNA. The data show approximately 29,000 clones, with 72% seen just once and under 25% held by the top ten. The CDR3 runs 14 residues. The V gene's germline CDR1 is WSHSY and CDR2 SAAADI. Deletions cut 3 bases from V and 11 bases from J, with 14 bases between. This TCR derives from a boy between 2 and 10 years old with active or convalescent COVID-19. Sequencing was done on a sample of peripheral blood. The V gene is TRBV10-2, the J gene TRBJ1-6; possibly TRBD1 for D (6 bases). The CDR3 region is CASSDQGKGTPLHF. In DNA form, the CDR3 reads TGCGCCAGCAGTGACCAGGGGAAGGGGACACCCCTCCACTTT.